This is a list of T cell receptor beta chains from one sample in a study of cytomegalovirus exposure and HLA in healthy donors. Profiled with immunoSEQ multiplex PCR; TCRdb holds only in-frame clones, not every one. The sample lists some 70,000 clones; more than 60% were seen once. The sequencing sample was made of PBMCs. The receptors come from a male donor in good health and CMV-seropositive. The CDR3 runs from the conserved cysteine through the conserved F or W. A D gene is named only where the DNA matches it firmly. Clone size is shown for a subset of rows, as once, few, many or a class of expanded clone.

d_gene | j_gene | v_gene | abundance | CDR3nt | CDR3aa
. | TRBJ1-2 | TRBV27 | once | TGTGCCAGCAGTTTAGTCCAGGGGAATCATGGCTACACCTTC | CASSLVQGNHGYTF
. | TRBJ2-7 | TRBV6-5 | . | TGTGCCAGCAGTGAATCCCCGGGGGTCGGGGAGCAGTACTTC | CASSESPGVGEQYF
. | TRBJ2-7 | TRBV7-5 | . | TGTGTCAGAAGCTACGGAAGCGGACCTCGGCGCTACGAGCAGTACTTC | CVRSYGSGPRRYEQYF
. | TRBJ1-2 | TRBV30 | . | TGTGCCTGGAGCCATCCCTTGCAGGGGAATGGCTACACCTTC | CAWSHPLQGNGYTF
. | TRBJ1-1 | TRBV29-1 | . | TGCAGCGTTGCCGAGGACACTGAAGCTTTCTTT | CSVAEDTEAFF
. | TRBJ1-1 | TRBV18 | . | TGTGCCAGCTCCCCCTCGTTATTAACAGAGAACACTGAAGCTTTCTTT | CASSPSLLTENTEAFF
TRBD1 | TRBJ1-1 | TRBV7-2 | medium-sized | TGTGCCAGCAGCCCGGGACAGGGTTTCACTGAAGCTTTCTTT | CASSPGQGFTEAFF
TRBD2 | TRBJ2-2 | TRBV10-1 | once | TGCGCCAGCAGTATAGCGGGAGGAGGTGGTACCGGGGAGCTGTTTTTT | CASSIAGGGGTGELFF
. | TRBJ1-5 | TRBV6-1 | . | TGTGCCAGCAGTGGAGGGAACAATCAGCCCCAGCATTTT | CASSGGNNQPQHF
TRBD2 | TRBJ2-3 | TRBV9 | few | TGTGCCAGCAGCCAAGGGGTAGCGGGACTCTCAGATACGCAGTATTTT | CASSQGVAGLSDTQYF
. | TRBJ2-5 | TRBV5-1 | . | TGCGCCAGCAGCTTGGAAGACAGAATTCAGTACTTC | CASSLEDRIQYF
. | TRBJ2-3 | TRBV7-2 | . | TGTGCCAGCAGCACCTACACAGATACGCAGTATTTT | CASSTYTDTQYF
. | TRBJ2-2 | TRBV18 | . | TGTGCCAGCTCACCAGGACAAGACGTTTCCGGGGAGCTGTTTTTT | CASSPGQDVSGELFF
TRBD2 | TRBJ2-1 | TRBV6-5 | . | TGTGCCAGCACTCTTAGCGGGGGGGCCGATAATGAGCAGTTCTTC | CASTLSGGADNEQFF
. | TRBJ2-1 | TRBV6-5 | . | TGTGCCAGCAGTTTGGACTTATACAATGAGCAGTTCTTC | CASSLDLYNEQFF
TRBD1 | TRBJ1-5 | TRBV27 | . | TGTGCCAGCAGTTGGACAGGGGGCAATCAGCCCCAGCATTTT | CASSWTGGNQPQHF
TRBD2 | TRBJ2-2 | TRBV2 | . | TGTGCCAGCAGTGAACTAGCGGGGGTGTCCGGGGAGCTGTTTTTT | CASSELAGVSGELFF
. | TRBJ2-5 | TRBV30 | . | TGTGCCTGGAGTCCGGCCGGGAGCCAAGAGACCCAGTACTTC | CAWSPAGSQETQYF
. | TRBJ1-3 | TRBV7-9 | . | TGTGCCAGCAGCCCTGAGGGGACTCCTGGAAACACCATATATTTT | CASSPEGTPGNTIYF
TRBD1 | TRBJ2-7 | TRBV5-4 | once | TGTGCCAGCAGACTTACAGGGGGCGGGTACGAGCAGTACTTC | CASRLTGGGYEQYF
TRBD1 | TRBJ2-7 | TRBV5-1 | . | TGCGCCAGCAGCTTGGCCAGGGACAGGACGTCCTACGAGCAGTACTTC | CASSLARDRTSYEQYF
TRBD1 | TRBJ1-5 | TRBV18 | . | TGTGCCAGCTCACCCTATGGACAGGGGAATCAGCCCCAGCATTTT | CASSPYGQGNQPQHF
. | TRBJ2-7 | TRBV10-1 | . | TGCGCCAGCAGCAACGAGGGTTACGAGCAGTACTTC | CASSNEGYEQYF
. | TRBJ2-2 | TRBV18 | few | TGTGCCAGCTCACGGGACACTTCGAACACCGGGGAGCTGTTTTTT | CASSRDTSNTGELFF
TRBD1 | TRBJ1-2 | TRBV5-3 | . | TGTGCCAGAAGCTCAACGGTGACAGGGGCGGGTGGCTACACCTTC | CARSSTVTGAGGYTF
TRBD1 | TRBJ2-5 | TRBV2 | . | TGTGCCAGCAGGGGACAGGGGGAGACCCAGTACTTC | CASRGQGETQYF
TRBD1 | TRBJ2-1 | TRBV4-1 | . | TGCGCCAGCACTGGACAGGCGTACAATGAGCAGTTCTTC | CASTGQAYNEQFF
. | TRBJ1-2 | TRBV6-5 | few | TGTGCCAGCAGTTACTCCCAGGTGGGGCGGGAGGGCTACACCTTC | CASSYSQVGREGYTF
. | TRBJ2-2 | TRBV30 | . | TGTGCCTGGAGTGTATATGGCAGGTCCACCGGGGAGCTGTTTTTT | CAWSVYGRSTGELFF
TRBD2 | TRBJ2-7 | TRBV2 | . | TGTGCCAGCAGTGTTGAGACTAGCGGTTCGGGCGAGCAGTACTTC | CASSVETSGSGEQYF
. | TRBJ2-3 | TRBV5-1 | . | TGCGCCAGCAGCTTGAATCAGGGATCAGATACGCAGTATTTT | CASSLNQGSDTQYF
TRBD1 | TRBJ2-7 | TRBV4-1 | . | TGCGCCAGCAGCCGAGGACAGGACACCTACGAGCAGTACTTC | CASSRGQDTYEQYF
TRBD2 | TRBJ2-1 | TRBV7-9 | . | TGTGCCAGCAGCTCGACTAGCGGGGGGATCTACAATGAGCAGTTCTTC | CASSSTSGGIYNEQFF
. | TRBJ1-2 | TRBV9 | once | TGTGCCAGCAGCGTAGGTCCGGGGGACGGTTATGGCTACACCTTC | CASSVGPGDGYGYTF
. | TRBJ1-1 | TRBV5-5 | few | TGTGCCAGCAGCCCTCAGGATCCCCTCGTGGGCACTGAAGCTTTCTTT | CASSPQDPLVGTEAFF
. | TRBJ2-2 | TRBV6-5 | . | TGTGCCAGCAGTTACCGCCAGGGTACCGGGGAGCTGTTTTTT | CASSYRQGTGELFF
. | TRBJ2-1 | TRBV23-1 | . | TGCGCCAGCAGTCAACAGGATTACAATGAGCAGTTCTTC | CASSQQDYNEQFF
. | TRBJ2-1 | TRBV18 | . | TGTGCCAGCTCACCGGCGGGGTATGGTGAGCAGTTCTTC | CASSPAGYGEQFF
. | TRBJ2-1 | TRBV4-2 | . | TGTGCCAGCAGCCACCGGGACAATGAGCAGTTCTTC | CASSHRDNEQFF
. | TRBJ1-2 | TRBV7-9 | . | TGTGCCAGCAGCTTCGGGAATCGGGGCTATGGCTACACCTTC | CASSFGNRGYGYTF
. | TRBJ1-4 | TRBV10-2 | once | TGCGCCAGCAGCAGGGCAACTAATGAAAAACTGTTTTTT | CASSRATNEKLFF
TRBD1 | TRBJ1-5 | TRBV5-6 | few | TGTGCCAGCAGCCCAGGGGGGAATCAGCCCCAGCATTTT | CASSPGGNQPQHF
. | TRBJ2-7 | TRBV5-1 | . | TGCGCCAGCAGCTTGAACGCCGGGGACTCGTACGAGCAGTACTTC | CASSLNAGDSYEQYF
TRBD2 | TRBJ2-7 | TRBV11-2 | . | TGTGCCAGCAGCTCCCCTAGGGGGACTAGCGGGAGTTACGAGCAGTACTTC | CASSSPRGTSGSYEQYF
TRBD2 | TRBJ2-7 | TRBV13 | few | TGTGCCAGCAGCGCCCGACTAGCGGGAGGGCCCCCCACCTACGAGCAGTACTTC | CASSARLAGGPPTYEQYF
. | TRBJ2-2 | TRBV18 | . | TGTGCCAGCTCACCAGGGTCGAGGAGGGAGCTGTTTTTT | CASSPGSRRELFF
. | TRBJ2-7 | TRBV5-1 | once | TGCGCCAGCAGCATTTCTACAGGGTACGAGCAGTACTTC | CASSISTGYEQYF
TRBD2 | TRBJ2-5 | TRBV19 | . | TGTGCCAGCACCGGGACTAGGGGAGAGACCCAGTACTTC | CASTGTRGETQYF